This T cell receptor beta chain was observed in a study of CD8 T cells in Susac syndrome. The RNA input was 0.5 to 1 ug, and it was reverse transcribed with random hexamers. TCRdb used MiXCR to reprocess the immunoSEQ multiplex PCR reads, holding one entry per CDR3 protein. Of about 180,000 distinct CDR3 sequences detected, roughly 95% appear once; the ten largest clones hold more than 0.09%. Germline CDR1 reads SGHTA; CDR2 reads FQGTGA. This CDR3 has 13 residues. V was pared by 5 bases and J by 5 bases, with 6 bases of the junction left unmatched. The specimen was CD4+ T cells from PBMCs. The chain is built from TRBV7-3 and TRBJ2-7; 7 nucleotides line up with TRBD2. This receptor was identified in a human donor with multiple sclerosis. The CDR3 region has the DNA TGTGCCAGCAGCGCCGCGGGGGTCGACGAGCAGTACTTC. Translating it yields CASSAAGVDEQYF.